This record concerns one T cell receptor beta chain sequence. The antigen remains undetermined. PCR amplification relied on 60 Vbeta primers (plus 13 Jbeta primers). Assay: immunoSEQ multiplex PCR; the TCRdb copy retains only in-frame clones and omits some. The sample consists of about 160,000 clones, 50% to 75% of them appearing once. This record belongs to a study of cytomegalovirus exposure and HLA in healthy donors. Study-wide points: Testing in vitro showed a few CMV-associated chains specific for CMV antigens. In a later analysis, the majority of CMV-associated beta chains seemingly showed HLA restriction.

The ends lost 4 bases at V and 5 bases at J; junction bases unmatched: 14. This CDR3 is 18 amino acids long. The V gene's germline CDR1 is LNHDA and CDR2 SQIVND (reference sequence). Material: PBMCs. The J gene is TRBJ2-7, the V gene TRBV19, with 13 bases that match TRBD2. This TCR derives from a woman in her sixties in good health and CMV-seropositive. CDR3 bases: TGTGCCAGTAGTACCGGACTAGCGGGAGTCGTAGTAAGAAACGAGCAGTACTTC. It codes for CASSTGLAGVVVRNEQYF.